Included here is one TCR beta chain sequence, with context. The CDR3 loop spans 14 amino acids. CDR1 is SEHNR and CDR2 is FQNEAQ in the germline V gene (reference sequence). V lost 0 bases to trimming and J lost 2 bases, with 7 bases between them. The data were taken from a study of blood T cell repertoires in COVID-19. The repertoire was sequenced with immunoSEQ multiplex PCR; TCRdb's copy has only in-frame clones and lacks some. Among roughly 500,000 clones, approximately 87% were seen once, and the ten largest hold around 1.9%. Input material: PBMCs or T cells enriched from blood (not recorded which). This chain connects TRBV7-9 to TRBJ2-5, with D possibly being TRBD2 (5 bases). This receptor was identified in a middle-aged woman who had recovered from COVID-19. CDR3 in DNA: TGTGCCAGCAGCTTAGCGAGGGTGCAAGAGACCCAGTACTTC. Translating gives CASSLARVQETQYF.